This passage covers 12 T cell receptor beta chains from one sample sequenced in a study of low-dose radiotherapy and immunotherapy resistance in tumors (dated by TCRdb to between 2021 and 2024). The sequencer listed for this sample is Illumina HiSeq 2500. An approximately 19-cycle PCR with Phusion amplified the TCRs, pairing a constant-region primer with the adapter that was attached to the V primers. The public reads were run again by TCRdb, first through fastp at Q25 and then through MiXCR, and only productive beta chains were kept. Each entry merges the rows of one CDR3 protein and shows their most common DNA and genes. The sample has over 50,000 distinct CDR3 sequences on record, around a third of them singletons. Roughly 8% of the sample belongs to the ten largest clones. The time point label, read with the paper, signifies: after trial treatment. What this sample's treatment or condition label stands for: LDRT plus nivolumab, ipilimumab, low-dose cyclophosphamide and aspirin (RACIN trial).

The source material was PBMCs, sampled after low-dose radiotherapy plus immunotherapy. These receptors were taken from a male donor with rectosigmoid adenocarcinoma.

This sequence joins TRBV19 and TRBJ1-1; 8 bases map to TRBD1. This CDR3 comprises 14 residues. Germline-derived CDR1 and CDR2 are LNHDA and SQIVND (reference sequence). V trimming: 7 bases; J trimming: 5 bases; junction bases outside the gene matches: 9. The DNA for the CDR3 is TGTGCCAGTATTCTACAGGGGGAGAGAACTGAAGCTTTCTTT. Residues: CASILQGERTEAFF.

This clonotype rates as medium-sized. CDR3 sequence reads: CASRLADTDTQYF. CDR3 nucleotides: TGTGCCAGCAGGCTAGCGGACACAGATACGCAGTATTTT. The chain combines TRBV2 with TRBJ2-3; the match to TRBD2 covers 7 bases. Germline V lookup: CDR1 SNHLY, CDR2 FYNNEI. J gave up 2 bases and V 6 bases, and 2 bases lay outside the gene matches. CDR3 length equals 13 residues.

This clonotype was counted many times. The chain combines TRBV27 with TRBJ1-4; tentatively, D is TRBD1 (5 bases). The CDR3 covers 14 residues. Trimming stripped 6 bases from V and 5 bases from J, with 13 bases between. CDR1 is MNHEY, CDR2 SMNVEV, per germline (reference sequence). CDR3 in amino acids: CASSQGRLNEKLFF. In DNA form, the CDR3 reads TGTGCCAGCAGCCAGGGACGCCTAAATGAAAAACTGTTTTTT.

The CDR3 protein is CASSVSAEGVYEQYF. CDR3 sequence (DNA): TGTGCCAGCAGCGTCTCAGCGGAAGGGGTCTACGAGCAGTACTTC. The V call is TRBV9, the J call TRBJ2-7, with D perhaps TRBD1 or TRBD2 (5 bases each). The CDR3 is made up of 15 amino acids. The germline V gene has CDR1 SGDLS and CDR2 YYNGEE. The ends were cut back, 2 bases at V and 3 bases at J, with 15 bases in the middle.

The chain employs TRBV29-1 and TRBJ2-7, with 7 bases fitting TRBD1. CDR3 length: 12 amino acids. V was pared by 8 bases and J by 5 bases, with 9 bases of the junction left unmatched. Germline CDR1 is SQVTM and CDR2 is ANQGSEA. Here the CDR3 DNA reads TGCAGCTGCTTTCGAGGGGGCAACGAGCAGTACTTC. It specifies CSCFRGGNEQYF.

This chain joins TRBV6-6 and TRBJ2-7; unclear D gene. The CDR3 has 14 amino acids. CDR1 and CDR2 (germline): MNHNY, SVGAGI (reference sequence). Trimming stripped 7 bases from V and 3 bases from J, with 16 bases between. The CDR3 DNA follows: TGTGCCAGCACCACCGATCTCACGGGCTACGAGCAGTACTTC. Translated: CASTTDLTGYEQYF.

The chain couples TRBV5-1 to TRBJ1-2, with TRBD1 matching over 8 bases. The V and J ends lost 3 bases and 6 bases, in that order; junction bases with no gene match: 7. This CDR3 has 14 residues. Germline CDR1 is SGHRS and CDR2 is YFSETQ. This CDR3 is CASSSSGTGDGYTF. The CDR3 nucleotides read TGCGCCAGCAGCTCATCCGGGACAGGCGATGGCTACACCTTC.

The rearrangement joins TRBV27 to TRBJ2-5; D may correspond to TRBD1 or TRBD2 (6 bases each). Per germline, CDR1 MNHEY and CDR2 SMNVEV (reference sequence). This CDR3 comprises 12 residues. V was pared by 7 bases and J by 7 bases, with 13 bases between. CDR3 in amino acids: CASTGAGGTQYF. The CDR3 nucleotides read TGTGCCAGCACGGGGGCTGGGGGGACCCAGTACTTC.

The rearrangement joins TRBV5-1 to TRBJ2-7; 10 nucleotides align to TRBD1. Germline-derived CDR1 and CDR2 are SGHRS and YFSETQ. Trimming cost V 4 bases and J 0 bases; bases outside gene matches: 7. The CDR3 is made up of 16 amino acids. The CDR3 nucleotides read TGCGCCAGCAGCCCGACAGGGGGCCTGAGCTCCTACGAGCAGTACTTC. It is translated as CASSPTGGLSSYEQYF.

This clonotype was detected many times. Written as DNA, the CDR3 is TGTGCCAGTAGTATGCGGGGAAATAATGGCAATCAGCCCCAGCATTTT. Amino acids: CASSMRGNNGNQPQHF. The chain uses TRBV19 and TRBJ1-5, with unresolved D. Germline CDR1 reads LNHDA; CDR2 reads SQIVND (reference sequence). The CDR3 length is 16 residues. V lost 3 bases and J lost 2, with 14 bases in between.

This clonotype was counted many times. The chain is built from TRBV20-1 and TRBJ2-3; 9 nucleotides agree with TRBD1. Per germline, CDR1 DFQATT and CDR2 SNEGSKA (reference sequence). This CDR3 spans 14 amino acids. With 5 bases clipped from V and 5 bases from J, the junction kept 8 bases outside the gene matches. CDR3 DNA: TGCAGTGCTCCCCCCGCGACAGGGGGAGATACGCAGTATTTT. This sequence encodes CSAPPATGGDTQYF.

The chain recombines TRBV6-2 or TRBV6-3 with TRBJ2-7, with a weak D call TRBD2 (7 bases). Trimming took 5 bases from V and 2 from J, leaving 16 bases between them. The length of the CDR3 is 15 residues. Germline CDR1 and CDR2: MNHEY and SVGEGT. The CDR3 loop reads CASSTKRGGAYEQYF. The CDR3 region has the DNA TGTGCCAGCAGTACAAAGAGGGGGGGGGCCTACGAGCAGTACTTC.